The rows below give T cell receptor beta chains drawn from one sample of a study of T cell responses to AZD1222 COVID-19 vaccine. The table came from immunoSEQ multiplex PCR; TCRdb's copy has only in-frame clones and leaves some out. The repertoire includes about 220,000 clones, 93% of them detected once, and 0.9% to 1.1% sits in the top ten. The sample was peripheral blood, taken on day 0 of MenACWY control vaccination. These receptors all stem from an adult in good health. Each CDR3 is given with its conserved first and last residue. D genes are given only for firm matches. The size field is filled for only some rows; it gives once, few, many or a size class.

d_gene	v_gene	j_gene	abundance	len	CDR3nt	CDR3aa
NA	TRBV3-1/TRBV3-2	TRBJ1-4	NA	13	TGTGCCAGCAAGGGGAACCCCAATGAAAAACTGTTTTTT	CASKGNPNEKLFF
NA	TRBV10-1	TRBJ2-7	NA	16	TGCGCCAGCAGTCCGGCTGGGGGCAGGGAGATATACGAGCAGTACTTC	CASSPAGGREIYEQYF
TRBD1	TRBV11-2	TRBJ2-2	NA	14	TGTGCCAGCAGCCGGACAGGGGACACCGGGGAGCTGTTTTTT	CASSRTGDTGELFF
TRBD2	TRBV27	TRBJ2-5	NA	16	TGTGCCAGCAGTTTATCGTGGATCGCGGGGGAAGAGACCCAGTACTTC	CASSLSWIAGEETQYF
NA	TRBV20-1	TRBJ1-5	NA	11	TGCAGTGCTAGGAAATTTGGGCCCCAGCATTTT	CSARKFGPQHF
NA	TRBV7-2	TRBJ1-3	few	16	TGTGCCAGCAGCTTAACGGGGCCCAGGACGGGAAACACCATATATTTT	CASSLTGPRTGNTIYF
NA	TRBV18	TRBJ2-1	NA	14	TGTGCCAGCTCACCGAAGGGACGGGGCAATGAGCAGTTCTTC	CASSPKGRGNEQFF
NA	TRBV4-1	TRBJ1-6	NA	14	TGCGCCAGCAGCCAAGATCCCGGGAATTCACCCCTCCACTTT	CASSQDPGNSPLHF
NA	TRBV13	TRBJ1-6	NA	14	TGTGCCAGCAGCTTAGGGGCAGGGGTTTCACCCCTCCACTTT	CASSLGAGVSPLHF
NA	TRBV7-9	TRBJ1-2	NA	13	TGTGCCAGCAGCCCCGCCACCATTGCGACGAGGGCCTTC	CASSPATIATRAF
TRBD1	TRBV6-5	TRBJ2-5	NA	13	TGTGCCAGCAGCCCGACAGGGCGAGAGACCCAGTACTTC	CASSPTGRETQYF
NA	TRBV5-6	TRBJ2-1	NA	17	TGTGCCAGCAGGTACAGGATTCAGGGTCCGACATACAATGAGCAGTTCTTC	CASRYRIQGPTYNEQFF
NA	TRBV6-2/TRBV6-3	TRBJ1-1	NA	16	TGTGCCAGCAGTTCACTTCTTGGACTGGCGAACACTGAAGCTTTCTTT	CASSSLLGLANTEAFF
NA	TRBV5-4	TRBJ2-5	NA	13	TGTGCCAGCTTTAGCGGTACCCAAGAGACCCAGTACTTC	CASFSGTQETQYF
NA	TRBV7-2	TRBJ2-1	NA	15	TGTGCCAGCAGCTTTTCGAGGAGCTCCTACAATGAGCAGTTCTTC	CASSFSRSSYNEQFF
TRBD1	TRBV7-2	TRBJ2-7	NA	15	TGTGCCAGCAGCTTAGAATGGACAGGGTTCCACGAGCAGTACTTC	CASSLEWTGFHEQYF
NA	TRBV28	TRBJ1-1	NA	14	TGTGCCAGCAGTCCCCGGAGCGTTGGCCGAGGGGCTTTCTTT	CASSPRSVGRGAFF
NA	TRBV5-4	TRBJ1-3	NA	15	TGTGCCAGCAGCTTGCAGGGTATCACTGGAAACACCATATATTTT	CASSLQGITGNTIYF
TRBD1	TRBV5-1	TRBJ2-1	NA	15	TGCGCCAGCAGCCCTGGACAGGGGGCCGGCAATGAGCAGTTCTTC	CASSPGQGAGNEQFF
NA	TRBV5-6	TRBJ2-1	NA	14	TGTGCCTCCGGGGGCGACCCGGGGGTGGATGAGCAGTTCTTC	CASGGDPGVDEQFF
TRBD1	TRBV4-2	TRBJ2-5	NA	16	TGTGCCAGCAGCCAAGAGGGGTCAAGGGGGCGAGAGACCCAGTACTTC	CASSQEGSRGRETQYF
NA	TRBV7-2	TRBJ1-5	NA	14	TGTGCCAGCAGCTTAGGGGAAGTTGGTCAGCCCCAGCATTTT	CASSLGEVGQPQHF
NA	TRBV6-5	TRBJ1-2	NA	15	TGTGCCAGCACCCCGGGAGGGGCCTCGAATTATGGCTACACCTTC	CASTPGGASNYGYTF
NA	TRBV10-1	TRBJ2-1	NA	15	TGCGCCAGCAGTGTGGAGGGGGGCACCTACAATGAGCAGTTCTTC	CASSVEGGTYNEQFF
TRBD1	TRBV5-6	TRBJ1-1	NA	15	TGTGCCAGCAGCCGTGGCCAGGGGGCTGGAACTGAAGCTTTCTTT	CASSRGQGAGTEAFF
NA	TRBV30	TRBJ1-1	NA	12	TGTGCCTGGAATATCATGAACACTGAAGCTTTCTTT	CAWNIMNTEAFF
NA	TRBV11-2	TRBJ2-3	NA	15	TGTGCCAGCAGCTTAGATCGGGTTAAGACAGATACGCAGTATTTT	CASSLDRVKTDTQYF
NA	TRBV7-2	TRBJ1-5	NA	15	TGTGCCAGCACCCTTCAGGGGCTGAGCAATCAGCCCCAGCATTTT	CASTLQGLSNQPQHF
NA	TRBV7-9	TRBJ2-3	NA	13	TGTGCCAGCAGTTCTCGGGCTCCTGATACGCAGTATTTT	CASSSRAPDTQYF
NA	TRBV10-2	TRBJ1-1	once	11	TGCGCCAGCAGGATCGACTTTGAAGCTTTCTTT	CASRIDFEAFF
NA	TRBV7-8	TRBJ2-7	NA	11	TGTGCCAGCAGCCCTAGCTACGAGCAGTACTTC	CASSPSYEQYF
NA	TRBV6-4	TRBJ1-1	NA	13	TGTGCCAGCAGTGCGGACGGACACACTGAAGCTTTCTTT	CASSADGHTEAFF
NA	TRBV6-1	TRBJ1-2	NA	15	TGTGCCAGCAGTGAGTTGAATCGGATTAACTATGGCTACACCTTC	CASSELNRINYGYTF
NA	TRBV29-1	TRBJ1-1	NA	15	TGCAGCGGACTAACCTGGGCAGGGGCGAACACTGAAGCTTTCTTT	CSGLTWAGANTEAFF
NA	TRBV5-1	TRBJ1-1	NA	14	TGCGCCACCCGACTGGGGGGGGCGAACACTGAAGCTTTCTTT	CATRLGGANTEAFF
NA	TRBV3-1/TRBV3-2	TRBJ2-1	NA	14	TGTGCCAGCAGCCAAGATTTGGGGGGCCGTGAGCAGTTCTTC	CASSQDLGGREQFF
NA	TRBV12-3/TRBV12-4	TRBJ1-2	NA	13	TGTGCCAGCAGTTTAATGACTAACTATGGCTACACCTTC	CASSLMTNYGYTF
NA	TRBV7-9	TRBJ1-2	NA	14	TGTGCCAGCAGCTTAGTTTCGAGGAACTATGGCTACACCTTC	CASSLVSRNYGYTF
TRBD2	TRBV5-3	TRBJ2-1	NA	19	TGTGCCAGAAGCTGGCCGGGTAGGACTAGCGGGCGGTATTACAATGAGCAGTTCTTC	CARSWPGRTSGRYYNEQFF
NA	TRBV6-2/TRBV6-3	TRBJ2-1	NA	14	TGTGCCAGCAGTTATCCCGGCTACCTCAATGAGCAGTTCTTC	CASSYPGYLNEQFF
NA	TRBV21-1	TRBJ2-1	NA	18	TGTGCCAGCAGCAGTCGGCTAGCGGGGACGAGCTCCTACAATGAGCAGTTCTTC	CASSSRLAGTSSYNEQFF
TRBD1	TRBV6-5	TRBJ1-2	NA	14	TGTGCCAGCAGTTCGACAGGGGACCGGTATGGCTACACCTTC	CASSSTGDRYGYTF
NA	TRBV7-2	TRBJ2-3	NA	15	TGTGCCAGCAGCCACCCCGGGGTATTCGGGGATACGCAGTATTTT	CASSHPGVFGDTQYF
NA	TRBV4-1	TRBJ1-5	NA	16	TGCGCCAGCAGCCACGTGGGCCGGGGTGCTAATCAGCCCCAGCATTTT	CASSHVGRGANQPQHF
NA	TRBV3-1/TRBV3-2	TRBJ1-1	NA	14	TGTGCCAGCAGCCAATCCAGTTCCAGCACTGAAGCTTTCTTT	CASSQSSSSTEAFF
NA	TRBV30	TRBJ1-2	few	14	TGTGCCTGGGGCCCCGGGGATCGCCAGCGGGGCTACACCTTC	CAWGPGDRQRGYTF
NA	TRBV7-9	TRBJ1-2	NA	13	TGTGCCAGCAGCTTACCTAGCTACTATGGCTACACCTTC	CASSLPSYYGYTF
TRBD1	TRBV28	TRBJ2-7	NA	14	TGTGCCAGCAGAGCCGGGACAGCTCCCTACGAGCAGTACTTC	CASRAGTAPYEQYF
NA	TRBV5-1	TRBJ1-2	NA	13	TGCGCCAGCAGCTTAGGGGGAGGAGATGGCTACACCTTC	CASSLGGGDGYTF
NA	TRBV28	TRBJ1-6	NA	15	TGTGCCAGCAGGTCGGGGGGGGGAGTTACCGCTCCCCTCCACTTT	CASRSGGGVTAPLHF
TRBD2	TRBV29-1	TRBJ2-3	NA	14	TGCAGCGTGCAGTTAGCGGGGCGGGCAGATACGCAGTATTTT	CSVQLAGRADTQYF
TRBD2	TRBV11-2	TRBJ2-1	NA	17	TGTGCCAGCAGCTTAGTGGCTAGCGGCTTCTCCTACAATGAGCAGTTCTTC	CASSLVASGFSYNEQFF
NA	TRBV2	TRBJ1-6	NA	13	TGTGCCAGCTCCGAGGGGGTTAATTCACCCCTCCACTTT	CASSEGVNSPLHF
NA	TRBV5-1	TRBJ1-6	NA	14	TGCGCCAGCAGCTTGGAATGGGGGGATTCACCCCTCCACTTT	CASSLEWGDSPLHF
NA	TRBV4-2	TRBJ1-2	NA	16	TGTGCCAGCAGCCAAGATAGAAAGGGTAGCCTCCATGGCTACACCTTC	CASSQDRKGSLHGYTF
NA	TRBV2	TRBJ1-1	once	14	TGTGCCAGCATAGTGGGGAGGATCGGCACTGAAGCTTTCTTT	CASIVGRIGTEAFF
TRBD1	TRBV5-5	TRBJ1-5	NA	13	TGTGCCAGCAGCTTGTCAGGGGGCAAGCCCCAGCATTTT	CASSLSGGKPQHF